Following are 18 T cell receptor beta chains from one sample sequenced in a study of blood T cells in healthy people across ages. Sample-barcoded 5' priming and a J-beta primer mix drove a second PCR of about 6 to 11 cycles. TCRdb used MiXCR to reprocess the 5' RACE reads, holding one entry per CDR3 protein. The table includes roughly 1.5 million distinct CDR3 sequences, approximately 42% detected once. The sequencing input was blood. The receptors shown here come from a woman aged 18-29 years in good health.

The V gene is TRBV7-2, the J gene TRBJ2-7, with TRBD2 matching over 10 bases. There are 16 residues in the CDR3. J gave up 3 bases and V 1 base, and 6 bases lay outside the gene matches. Germline-derived CDR1 and CDR2 are SGHTA and FQGNSA. The CDR3 bases are TGTGCCAGCAGCTTAGGACTAGCGGGCTCCTACTACGAGCAGTACTTC. This translates into CASSLGLAGSYYEQYF.

This clonotype occurred a few times. The chain carries TRBV4-1 and TRBJ2-2; perhaps TRBD1 as D (5 bases). In germline, CDR1 is MGHRA, CDR2 YSYEKL. The CDR3 is 14 amino acids. The ends were cut back, 1 base at V and 5 bases at J, with 8 bases in the middle. CDR3 sequence reads: CASSQVGETGELFF. The CDR3 DNA reads as TGCGCCAGCAGCCAAGTAGGGGAAACCGGGGAGCTGTTTTTT.

This clonotype was recorded once. The chain combines TRBV11-2 with TRBJ2-3; 7 nucleotides agree with TRBD2. The trim removed 3 bases at V and 0 bases at J, leaving 6 bases unmatched. The CDR3 consists of 16 residues. CDR1 is SGHAT and CDR2 is FQNNGV in the germline V gene. The CDR3 protein is CASSFTSVTSTDTQYF. The DNA of the CDR3 is TGTGCCAGCAGCTTTACTAGCGTGACTAGCACAGATACGCAGTATTTT.

This clonotype was picked up many times. The chain joins TRBV12-3 or TRBV12-4 to TRBJ2-5; a weak D match, TRBD2 (5 bases). The DNA end is more similar to TRBJ2-7, so the J call may be wrong. This CDR3 comprises 12 residues. In DNA form, the CDR3 reads TGTGCCAGCAGTTTGGAGGATGGCGAGCAGTACTTC. Protein: CASSLEDGEQYF.

This chain links TRBV30 with TRBJ2-6; D unclear. The CDR3 length is 13 residues. The V end was cut by 6 bases, the J end by 1 base, with 7 bases between. Germline V gene data show CDR1 as GTSNPN and CDR2 as SVGIG (reference sequence). DNA for the CDR3: TGTGCCTGTGATAAATCTGGGGCCAACGTCCTGACTTTC. Translated: CACDKSGANVLTF. The full variable domain, completed using reference TRBV30 and TRBJ2-6, is SQTIHQWPATLVQPVGSPLSLECTVEGTSNPNLYWYRQAAGRGLQLLFYSVGIGQISSEVPQNLSASRPQDRQFILSSKKLLLSDSGFYLCACDKSGANVLTFGAGSRLTVL.

This rearrangement joins TRBV27 to TRBJ2-1; D remains ambiguous. This CDR3 is built from 14 residues. The germline V gene encodes CDR1 MNHEY and CDR2 SMNVEV (reference sequence). Trimming took 6 bases from V and 0 from J, leaving 9 bases between them. The CDR3 loop is CASRGRSSYNEQFF. CDR3 coding DNA: TGTGCCAGCAGAGGAAGGAGCTCCTACAATGAGCAGTTCTTC.

This clonotype was seen a handful of times. The chain links TRBV28 to TRBJ2-5, with D possibly TRBD2 on 5 matching bases. CDR1 and CDR2 (germline): MDHEN, SYDVKM. The CDR3 totals 14 residues. Deletions cut 6 bases from V and 2 bases from J, with 13 bases between. CDR3 nucleotide sequence: TGTGCCAGCAGCCCAACCCCGGGGCAAGAGACCCAGTACTTC. The encoded protein is CASSPTPGQETQYF. The variable domain in full, completed from reference TRBV28 and TRBJ2-5, reads DVKVTQSSRYLVKRTGEKVFLECVQDMDHENMFWYRQDPGLGLRLIYFSYDVKMKEKGDIPEGYSVSREKKERFSLILESASTNQTSMYLCASSPTPGQETQYFGPGTRLLVL.

The chain combines TRBV6-2 or TRBV6-3 with TRBJ2-7; TRBD2 aligns across 9 bases. Trimming at V came to 7 bases and at J to 2 bases, leaving 3 bases not matched to a gene. The CDR3 consists of 13 residues. Germline assignment: CDR1 MNHEY and CDR2 SVGEGT. CDR3 loop: CASMVAGAYEQYF. The CDR3 coding sequence is TGTGCCAGCATGGTAGCGGGAGCCTACGAGCAGTACTTC.

This clonotype was seen a handful of times. This chain connects TRBV6-1 to TRBJ2-5; D is unresolved. The CDR3 length is 14 residues. Looked up from germline, CDR1 is MNHNS and CDR2 is SASEGT. V was clipped by 1 base and J by 5 bases, with 11 bases between them. The CDR3 here is CASSEGASTETQYF. The CDR3 DNA reads TGTGCCAGCAGTGAAGGGGCCAGCACGGAGACCCAGTACTTC.

This chain links TRBV7-9 with TRBJ2-5, with D unresolved. The V and J ends lost 5 bases and 5 bases respectively, with 15 bases between them. Germline CDR1 is SEHNR and CDR2 is FQNEAQ (reference sequence). The CDR3 is 14 amino acids. CDR3 nucleotide sequence: TGTGCCAGCAGCATACCTCCGGGCTCCGAGACCCAGTACTTC. The encoded protein is CASSIPPGSETQYF.

This clonotype has a count of ten or more. The chain links TRBV7-2 to TRBJ2-7; 11 positions agree with TRBD2. The CDR3 is 14 amino acids. Germline V CDR1 and CDR2: SGHTA, FQGNSA. Unmatched junction bases numbered 1, after V lost 2 bases and J lost 4 bases. Here the CDR3 reads CASSLLAGGYEQYF. CDR3 in DNA: TGTGCCAGCAGCTTACTAGCGGGAGGTTACGAGCAGTACTTC.

The J gene is TRBJ1-1, the V gene TRBV18; tentative D call: TRBD1 (6 bases). Germline CDR1 is KGHSH and CDR2 is LQKENI. V lost 0 bases to trimming and J lost 4 bases, with 12 bases between them. The CDR3 consists of 15 residues. The CDR3 nucleotides read TGTGCCAGCTCACCACCACAGGGTTGGGGCACTGAAGCTTTCTTT. Translation: CASSPPQGWGTEAFF.

About this clonotype: An end of the junction does not agree with germline; a read error may underlie this. J is TRBJ1-1 and V is TRBV2; the D is unclear. Germline lookup yields CDR1 SNHLY and CDR2 FYNNEI. The CDR3 has 13 residues. CDR3 residues: CTSSDTSNTEAFF. CDR3 in DNA: TGTACCAGCAGTGATACCAGTAACACTGAAGCTTTCTTT.

This clonotype was seen only a few times. This chain joins TRBV20-1 and TRBJ2-7; TRBD1 aligns across 7 bases. V trimming: 4 bases; J trimming: 2 bases; junction bases outside the gene matches: 5. Germline V gene data show CDR1 as DFQATT and CDR2 as SNEGSKA (reference sequence). The CDR3 extends over 13 amino acids. The CDR3 DNA reads TGCAGTGCTACGGGACAGATGGCCTACGAGCAGTACTTC. Translation: CSATGQMAYEQYF.

This clonotype was seen only a few times. V usage is TRBV14 and J usage is TRBJ1-2; no clear D. Germline lookup yields CDR1 SGHDN and CDR2 FVKESK. V lost 0 bases and J lost 6, with 14 bases in between. This CDR3 has 15 amino acids. DNA for the CDR3: TGTGCCAGCAGCCAAGATTTACGGGGAATCGATGGCTACACCTTC. Translated: CASSQDLRGIDGYTF.

The chain links TRBV4-1 to TRBJ1-5, with 7 bases that match TRBD1. Germline-derived CDR1 and CDR2 are MGHRA and YSYEKL. The CDR3 has 16 residues. Trimming removed 3 bases from V and 5 bases from J; junction bases left unmatched: 10. CDR3 sequence (DNA): TGCGCCAGCAGCCAGCCGCGCAGGGGGGACCATCAGCCCCAGCATTTT. This gives the protein CASSQPRRGDHQPQHF.

The gene calls are TRBV6-6 and TRBJ1-1; no clear D gene. V shed 6 bases and J shed 1 base, with 15 bases lying between them. CDR1 MNHNY and CDR2 SVGAGI come from the germline V gene (reference sequence). The CDR3 totals 15 residues. Here the CDR3 DNA reads TGTGCCAGCAGCCGAGTCCGACGGGAGAACACTGAAGCTTTCTTT. Translated: CASSRVRRENTEAFF.

CDR3 nucleotide sequence: TGTGCCAGCAGCTCAGTGACTAGCGGGCCCTACTACGAGCAGTACTTC. Translation gives CASSSVTSGPYYEQYF. The chain links TRBV11-2 to TRBJ2-7; 10 nucleotides match TRBD2. This CDR3 has 16 residues. Germline V CDR1 and CDR2: SGHAT, FQNNGV. J was trimmed by 3 bases and V by 4 bases; bases with no gene match: 9.